This T cell receptor beta chain was obtained from a study of blood T cell repertoires in COVID-19. Deletions cut 5 bases from V and 4 bases from J, with 13 bases between. This CDR3 spans 14 amino acids. CDR1 is MNHEY and CDR2 is SVGAGI in the germline V gene. Sequencing was performed with immunoSEQ multiplex PCR; in TCRdb, only in-frame clones are kept and a portion is missing. The table records 150,000 to 200,000 clones, 82% of them present only once. Sequencing was done on a sample of peripheral blood. This TCR was sampled from a woman aged 70 to 79 with acute or convalescent COVID-19. The chain employs TRBV6-5 and TRBJ2-3; TRBD2 might be the D (7 bases). CDR3 coding DNA: TGTGCCAGCAGTACGGGGGGCTGGGCAGATACGCAGTATTTT. Its translation is CASSTGGWADTQYF.